This TCR beta chain derives from a study of blood T cell repertoires in COVID-19. Study context: COVID-19 samples collected from the United States, Italy and Spain covered acute and convalescent phases.

Sequencing used immunoSEQ multiplex PCR; TCRdb keeps in-frame clones, though not all of them. The sample holds 120,000 to 150,000 clones, about 91% seen once. This clone was seen once. This CDR3 has 15 residues. V lost 6 bases and J 0 bases, leaving 16 bases between the germline ends. Germline V gives CDR1 SGHRS, CDR2 YFSETQ. The clonotype originates from a woman aged 50 to 65 with acute or convalescent COVID-19. This chain uses TRBV5-1 with TRBJ2-7; tentatively, D is TRBD2 (5 bases). Input material: peripheral blood. The CDR3 reads CASTPTGVSSYEQYF. CDR3 DNA: TGCGCCAGCACCCCAACCGGGGTCAGCTCCTACGAGCAGTACTTC.